This T cell receptor (beta chain) comes out of a study of T cells in Graves' hyperthyroidism and ophthalmopathy. At the level of the study: Initial diagnosis, before any treatment, was when peripheral blood was collected.

Study-wide findings and caveats: Onset of ophthalmopathy came a median approximately 6.5 months after the model predicted it.

CDR1 is MNHNS and CDR2 is SASEGT in the germline V gene. Trimming stripped 3 bases from V and 2 bases from J, with 17 bases between. The CDR3 is 17 amino acids. RNA transcripts served as the template for amplifying TCR beta CDR3 regions. TCR CDR3 underwent first-round RT-PCR with the HTBI primer set. Via MiXCR, TCRdb re-called the multiplex PCR reads, giving one row per CDR3 protein. The profile shows over 300,000 distinct CDR3 sequences, over 11% of them singletons. Notes on this clonotype: Its specificity is unknown.

Stable hyperthyroidism: no ophthalmopathy progression over 18 months of follow-up. It was uncontrolled infection, other autoimmune disease, pregnancy or lactation that excluded patients. Input material: blood. The receptor was derived from a woman in her sixties or seventies with Graves' hyperthyroidism. The chain carries TRBV6-1 and TRBJ1-5; perhaps TRBD1 as D (6 bases). The CDR3: CASSDPRGARRNQPQHF. The CDR3, as DNA: TGTGCCAGCAGTGACCCCCGGGGGGCGCGTCGCAATCAGCCCCAGCATTTT.